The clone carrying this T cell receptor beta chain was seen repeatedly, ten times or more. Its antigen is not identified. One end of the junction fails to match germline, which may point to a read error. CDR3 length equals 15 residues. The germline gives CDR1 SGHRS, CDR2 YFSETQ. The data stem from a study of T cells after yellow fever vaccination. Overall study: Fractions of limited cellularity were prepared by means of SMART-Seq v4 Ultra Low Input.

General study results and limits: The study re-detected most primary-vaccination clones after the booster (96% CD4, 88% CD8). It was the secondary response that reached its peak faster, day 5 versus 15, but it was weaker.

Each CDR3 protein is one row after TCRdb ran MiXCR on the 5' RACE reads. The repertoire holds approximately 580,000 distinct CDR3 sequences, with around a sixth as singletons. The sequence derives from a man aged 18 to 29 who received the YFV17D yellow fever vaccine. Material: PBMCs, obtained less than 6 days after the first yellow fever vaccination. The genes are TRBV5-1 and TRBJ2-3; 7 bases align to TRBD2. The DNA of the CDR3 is TGTGCCAGCAGCTTGGCGGGAGCTGGCACAGATACGCAGTATTTT. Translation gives CASSLAGAGTDTQYF.